This T cell receptor (beta chain) was captured in a study of metastatic and nonmetastatic thyroid tumors. After removal of 5 bases from V and 4 bases from J, the junction contained 8 bases not matched to a gene. The CDR3 loop spans 14 amino acids. Germline values: CDR1 SGHTA, CDR2 FQGNSA. All patients were untreated before thyroid surgery. Original processing notes: Across clinicopathological groups, CDR3 differences served as the basis for building a distant-metastasis classifier for papillary thyroid cancer. TCRdb reprocessed the PCR reads via MiXCR. These V and J calls rely on TCRdb rather than the paper's analysis. Among about 17,000 clones listed, 22% were seen once.

The rearrangement uses TRBV7-2 and TRBJ2-7; 7 nucleotides line up with TRBD2. The receptor comes from a female donor with papillary thyroid cancer or a benign thyroid nodule (not recorded which). Some clones in this sample may be carry-over from other donors' samples. Sequencing was carried out using adjacent normal tissue. CDR3 region: CASSRGSIVYEQYF. The CDR3 coding sequence is TGTGCCAGCAGCCGCGGGAGTATAGTATACGAGCAGTACTTC.